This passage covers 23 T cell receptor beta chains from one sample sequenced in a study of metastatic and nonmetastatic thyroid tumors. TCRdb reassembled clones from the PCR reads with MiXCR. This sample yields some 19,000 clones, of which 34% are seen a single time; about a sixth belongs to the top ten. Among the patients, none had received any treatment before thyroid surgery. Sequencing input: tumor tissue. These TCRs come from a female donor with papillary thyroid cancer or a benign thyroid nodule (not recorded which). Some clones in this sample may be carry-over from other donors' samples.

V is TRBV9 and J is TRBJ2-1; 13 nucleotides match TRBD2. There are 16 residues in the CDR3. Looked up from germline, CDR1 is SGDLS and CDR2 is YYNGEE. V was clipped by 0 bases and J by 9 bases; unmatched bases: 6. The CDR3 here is CASSVARTSGSGEQFF. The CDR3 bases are TGTGCCAGCAGCGTAGCCAGGACTAGCGGGAGTGGTGAGCAGTTCTTC.

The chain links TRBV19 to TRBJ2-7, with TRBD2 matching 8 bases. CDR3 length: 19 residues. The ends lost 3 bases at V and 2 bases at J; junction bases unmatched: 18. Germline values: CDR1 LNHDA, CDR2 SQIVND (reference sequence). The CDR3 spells CASSIQGRFTSGTTYEQYF. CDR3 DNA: TGTGCCAGTAGTATTCAGGGGAGGTTTACTAGCGGAACGACCTACGAGCAGTACTTC.

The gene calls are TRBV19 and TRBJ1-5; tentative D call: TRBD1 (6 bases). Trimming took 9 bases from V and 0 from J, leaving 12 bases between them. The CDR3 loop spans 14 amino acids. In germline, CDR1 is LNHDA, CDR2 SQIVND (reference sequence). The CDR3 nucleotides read TGTGCCAGAAGGGGGGAATATAGCAATCAGCCCCAGCATTTT. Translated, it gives CARRGEYSNQPQHF.

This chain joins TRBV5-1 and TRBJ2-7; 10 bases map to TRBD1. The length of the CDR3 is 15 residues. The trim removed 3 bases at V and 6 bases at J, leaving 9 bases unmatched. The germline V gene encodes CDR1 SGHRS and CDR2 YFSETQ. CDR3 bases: TGCGCCAGCAGCTGGGCCGGGACAGGGGAGGGCGAGCAGTACTTC. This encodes CASSWAGTGEGEQYF.

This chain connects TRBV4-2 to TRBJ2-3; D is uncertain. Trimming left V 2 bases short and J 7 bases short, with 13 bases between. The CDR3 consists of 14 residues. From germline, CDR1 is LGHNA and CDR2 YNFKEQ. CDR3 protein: CASSQSYLGYTQYF. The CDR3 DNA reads TGTGCCAGCAGCCAATCATACCTGGGGTATACGCAGTATTTT.

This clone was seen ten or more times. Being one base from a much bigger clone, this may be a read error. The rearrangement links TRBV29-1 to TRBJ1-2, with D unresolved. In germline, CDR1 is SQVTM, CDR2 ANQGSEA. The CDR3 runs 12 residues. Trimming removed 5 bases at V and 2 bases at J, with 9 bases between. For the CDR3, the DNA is TGCAGCGTTTTGGCAAGAAACTATGGCTACACCTTC. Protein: CSVLARNYGYTF.

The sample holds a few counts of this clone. CDR3 coding DNA: TGTGCCAGCAGCCCCGGGGTAGGACAGATCAACACCGGGGAGCTGTTTTTT. Translated: CASSPGVGQINTGELFF. The V and J genes are TRBV6-1 and TRBJ2-2; TRBD1 might be the D (6 bases). Trimming shortened V by 6 bases and J by 2 bases, and 19 bases separated the two germline ends. Germline assignment: CDR1 MNHNS and CDR2 SASEGT. CDR3 length: 17 amino acids.

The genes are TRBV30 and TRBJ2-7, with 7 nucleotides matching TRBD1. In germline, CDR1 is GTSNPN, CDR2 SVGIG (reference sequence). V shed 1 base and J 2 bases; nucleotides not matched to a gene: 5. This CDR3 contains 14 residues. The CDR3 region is CAWSGTQGPYEQYF. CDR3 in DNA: TGTGCCTGGAGTGGAACACAGGGGCCCTACGAGCAGTACTTC. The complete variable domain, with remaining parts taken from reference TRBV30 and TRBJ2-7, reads SQTIHQWPATLVQPVGSPLSLECTVEGTSNPNLYWYRQAAGRGLQLLFYSVGIGQISSEVPQNLSASRPQDRQFILSSKKLLLSDSGFYLCAWSGTQGPYEQYFGPGTRLTVT.

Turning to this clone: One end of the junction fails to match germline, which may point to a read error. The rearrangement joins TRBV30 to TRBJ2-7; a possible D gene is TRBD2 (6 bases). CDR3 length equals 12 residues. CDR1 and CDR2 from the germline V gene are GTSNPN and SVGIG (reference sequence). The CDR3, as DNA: TGTGCCTGGAGTACTAGCTCCTACGGGCAGTACTTC. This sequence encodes CAWSTSSYGQYF. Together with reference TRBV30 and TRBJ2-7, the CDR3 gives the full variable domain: SQTIHQWPATLVQPVGSPLSLECTVEGTSNPNLYWYRQAAGRGLQLLFYSVGIGQISSEVPQNLSASRPQDRQFILSSKKLLLSDSGFYLCAWSTSSYGQYFGPGTRLTVT.

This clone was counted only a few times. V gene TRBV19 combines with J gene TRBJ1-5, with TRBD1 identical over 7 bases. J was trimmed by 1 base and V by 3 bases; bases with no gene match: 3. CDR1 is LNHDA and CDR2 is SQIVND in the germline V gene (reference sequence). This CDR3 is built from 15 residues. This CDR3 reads CASSMGGQSNQPQHF. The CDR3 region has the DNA TGTGCCAGTAGTATGGGGGGACAGAGCAATCAGCCCCAGCATTTT. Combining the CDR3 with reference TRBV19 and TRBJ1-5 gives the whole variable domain DGGITQSPKYLFRKEGQNVTLSCEQNLNHDAMYWYRQDPGQGLRLIYYSQIVNDFQKGDIAEGYSVSREKKESFPLTVTSAQKNPTAFYLCASSMGGQSNQPQHFGDGTRLSIL.

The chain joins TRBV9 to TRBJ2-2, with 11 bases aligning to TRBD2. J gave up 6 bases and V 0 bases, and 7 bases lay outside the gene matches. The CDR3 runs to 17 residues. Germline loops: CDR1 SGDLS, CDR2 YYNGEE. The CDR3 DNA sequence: TGTGCCAGCAGCGTAGCTAGGGTAGCGGGGGGGCCCGGGGAGCTGTTTTTT. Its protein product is CASSVARVAGGPGELFF.

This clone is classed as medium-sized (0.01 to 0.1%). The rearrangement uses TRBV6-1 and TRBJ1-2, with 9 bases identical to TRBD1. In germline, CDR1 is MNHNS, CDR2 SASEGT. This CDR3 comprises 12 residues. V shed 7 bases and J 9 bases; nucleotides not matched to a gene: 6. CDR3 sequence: CASTTTGGSYTF. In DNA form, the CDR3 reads TGTGCCAGCACCACGACAGGGGGAAGCTACACCTTC.

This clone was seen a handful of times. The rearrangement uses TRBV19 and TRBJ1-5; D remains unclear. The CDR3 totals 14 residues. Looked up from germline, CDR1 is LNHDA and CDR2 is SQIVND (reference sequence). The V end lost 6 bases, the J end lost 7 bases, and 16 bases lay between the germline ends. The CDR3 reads CASSAVNKDQPQHF. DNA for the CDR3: TGTGCCAGTAGCGCCGTCAATAAAGACCAGCCCCAGCATTTT.

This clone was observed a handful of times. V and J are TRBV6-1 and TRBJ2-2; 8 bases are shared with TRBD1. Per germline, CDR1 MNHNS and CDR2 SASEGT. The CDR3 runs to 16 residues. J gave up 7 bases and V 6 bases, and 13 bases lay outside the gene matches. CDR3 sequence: CASRSPGGGRIGELFF. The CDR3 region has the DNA TGTGCCAGCAGATCACCAGGGGGCGGCCGTATCGGGGAGCTGTTTTTT.

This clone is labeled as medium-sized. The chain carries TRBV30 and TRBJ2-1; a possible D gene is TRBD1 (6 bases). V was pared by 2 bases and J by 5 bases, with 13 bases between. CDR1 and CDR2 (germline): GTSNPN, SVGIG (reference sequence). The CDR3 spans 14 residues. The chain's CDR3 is CAWSWLGGNNEQFF. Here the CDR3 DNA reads TGTGCCTGGAGTTGGCTAGGGGGTAACAATGAGCAGTTCTTC.

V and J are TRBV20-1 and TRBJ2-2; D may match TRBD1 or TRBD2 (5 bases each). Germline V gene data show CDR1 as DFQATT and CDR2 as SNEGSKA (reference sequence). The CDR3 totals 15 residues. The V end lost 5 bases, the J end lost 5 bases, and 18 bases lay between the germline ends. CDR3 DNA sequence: TGCAGTGCTCCCTCTATGCAGGGCGGGACCGGGGAGCTGTTTTTT. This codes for CSAPSMQGGTGELFF.

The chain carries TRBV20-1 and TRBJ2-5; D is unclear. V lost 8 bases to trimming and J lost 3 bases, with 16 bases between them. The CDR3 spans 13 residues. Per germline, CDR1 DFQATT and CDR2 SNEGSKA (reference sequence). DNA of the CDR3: TGCAGTCCTGGTAGAGCGAGAAAAGAGACCCAGTACTTC. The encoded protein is CSPGRARKETQYF.

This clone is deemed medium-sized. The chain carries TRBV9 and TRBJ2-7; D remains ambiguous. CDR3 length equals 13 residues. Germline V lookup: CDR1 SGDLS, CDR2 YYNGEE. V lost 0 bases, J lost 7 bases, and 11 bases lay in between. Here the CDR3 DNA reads TGTGCCAGCAGCGTAGACCTGCTGACAGAGCAGTACTTC. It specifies CASSVDLLTEQYF.

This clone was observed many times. CDR3 DNA: TGTGCCAGCAGCCCACGGGGTTGGGGCGCTTCACCCCTCCACTTT. This encodes CASSPRGWGASPLHF. The genes are TRBV9 and TRBJ1-6; possible D gene TRBD1, 5 bases. Germline CDR1 SGDLS, CDR2 YYNGEE. This CDR3 is built from 15 residues. Deletions cut 4 bases from V and 9 bases from J, with 17 bases between.

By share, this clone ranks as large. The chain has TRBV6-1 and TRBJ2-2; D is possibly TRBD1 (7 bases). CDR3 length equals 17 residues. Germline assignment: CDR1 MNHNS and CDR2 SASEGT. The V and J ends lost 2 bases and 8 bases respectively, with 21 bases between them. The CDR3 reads CASSEWVARGDLGELFF. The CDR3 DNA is TGTGCCAGCAGTGAATGGGTGGCCAGGGGGGATTTGGGGGAGCTGTTTTTT.

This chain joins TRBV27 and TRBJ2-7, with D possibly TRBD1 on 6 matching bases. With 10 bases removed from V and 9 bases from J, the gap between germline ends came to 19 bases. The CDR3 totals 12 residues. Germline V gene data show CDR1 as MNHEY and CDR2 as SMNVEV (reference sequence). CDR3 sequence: CATRGRARGQYF. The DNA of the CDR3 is TGTGCCACCAGGGGCAGGGCCAGGGGGCAGTACTTC.

The CDR3 sequence: CSAQGLAGPYEQYF. The CDR3 bases are TGCAGTGCCCAGGGACTAGCGGGCCCCTACGAGCAGTACTTC. The chain is built from TRBV20-1 and TRBJ2-7; 12 bases map to TRBD2. Germline trimming cut 6 bases from V and 2 bases from J; bases unmatched to any gene: 5. Germline-derived CDR1 and CDR2 are DFQATT and SNEGSKA (reference sequence). The length of the CDR3 is 14 residues.

The CDR3 protein is CASSPIPGQGNYGYTF. The CDR3 DNA reads as TGCGCCAGCAGCCCCATCCCGGGACAGGGGAACTATGGCTACACCTTC. V gene TRBV5-1 combines with J gene TRBJ1-2; 10 nucleotides agree with TRBD1. CDR1 is SGHRS and CDR2 is YFSETQ in the germline V gene. J gave up 2 bases and V 4 bases, and 8 bases lay outside the gene matches. The CDR3 is 16 residues long.